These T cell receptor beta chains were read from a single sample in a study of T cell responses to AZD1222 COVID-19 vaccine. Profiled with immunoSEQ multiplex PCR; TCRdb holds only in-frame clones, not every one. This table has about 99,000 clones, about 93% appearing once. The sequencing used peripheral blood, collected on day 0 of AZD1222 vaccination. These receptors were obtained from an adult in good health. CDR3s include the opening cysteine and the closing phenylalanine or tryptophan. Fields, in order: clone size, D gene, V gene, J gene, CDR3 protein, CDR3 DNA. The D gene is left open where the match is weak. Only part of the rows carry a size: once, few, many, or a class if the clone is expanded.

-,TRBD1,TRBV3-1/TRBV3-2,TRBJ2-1,CASSKVQGFGNEQFF,TGTGCCAGCAGCAAAGTACAGGGGTTCGGGAATGAGCAGTTCTTC
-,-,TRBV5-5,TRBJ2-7,CASSLETRGTYEQYF,TGTGCCAGCAGCTTGGAAACACGGGGGACCTACGAGCAGTACTTC
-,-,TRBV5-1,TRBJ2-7,CASSQTDGPYEQYF,TGCGCCAGCAGCCAAACGGACGGACCCTACGAGCAGTACTTC
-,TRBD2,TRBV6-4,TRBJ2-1,CASSRHGGTSGYNEQFF,TGTGCCAGCAGTCGGCACGGGGGGACTAGCGGCTACAATGAGCAGTTCTTC
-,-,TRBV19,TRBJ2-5,CASRKPSQETQYF,TGTGCCAGTAGAAAGCCATCTCAAGAGACCCAGTACTTC
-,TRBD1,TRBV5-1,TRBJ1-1,CASSPGRGQGNTEAFF,TGCGCCAGCAGCCCTGGTCGGGGACAGGGGAACACTGAAGCTTTCTTT
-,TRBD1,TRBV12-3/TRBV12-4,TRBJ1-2,CASRGQGASPETF,TGTGCCAGCAGGGGACAGGGGGCGAGTCCCGAAACCTTC
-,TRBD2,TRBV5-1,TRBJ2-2,CASSGSGLAGTNTGELFF,TGCGCCAGCAGCGGTTCGGGACTAGCGGGAACGAACACCGGGGAGCTGTTTTTT
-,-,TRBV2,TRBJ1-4,CASSQAARQEKLFF,TGTGCCAGCAGCCAGGCGGCAAGGCAAGAAAAACTGTTTTTT
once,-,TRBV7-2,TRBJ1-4,CASSYSLNEKLFF,TGTGCCAGCAGCTATAGTCTTAATGAAAAACTGTTTTTT
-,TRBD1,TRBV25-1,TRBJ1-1,CASSLLGQGGPEAFF,TGTGCCAGCAGCCTCCTGGGACAGGGGGGACCTGAAGCTTTCTTT
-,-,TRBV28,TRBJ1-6,CASSRQTIQPLHF,TGTGCCAGCAGTCGGCAGACAATTCAACCCCTCCACTTT
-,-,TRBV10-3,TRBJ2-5,CAISEAAGVQETQYF,TGTGCCATCAGTGAGGCTGCAGGGGTTCAAGAGACCCAGTACTTC
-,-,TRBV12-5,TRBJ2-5,CASGSTASGETQYF,TGTGCTAGTGGTTCGACTGCGAGTGGGGAGACCCAGTACTTC
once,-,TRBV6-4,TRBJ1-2,CATAFLYGYTF,TGTGCCACCGCATTCTTATATGGCTACACCTTC
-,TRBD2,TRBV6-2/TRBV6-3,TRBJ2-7,CASSYNRGLADSYEQYF,TGTGCCAGCAGTTATAACCGGGGACTAGCGGACTCCTACGAGCAGTACTTC
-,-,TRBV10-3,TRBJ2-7,CAISDYNSYEQYF,TGTGCCATCAGTGATTATAACAGCTACGAGCAGTACTTC
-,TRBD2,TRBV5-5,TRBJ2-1,CASSRGLAGSSYNEQFF,TGTGCCAGCAGCAGGGGACTAGCGGGAAGCTCCTACAATGAGCAGTTCTTC
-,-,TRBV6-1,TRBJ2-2,CASSEVADTGELFF,TGTGCCAGCAGTGAAGTCGCGGACACCGGGGAGCTGTTTTTT
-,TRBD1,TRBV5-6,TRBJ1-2,CASSYYPGQGAGGYTF,TGTGCCAGCAGCTACTACCCGGGACAGGGGGCCGGGGGCTACACCTTC
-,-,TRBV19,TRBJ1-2,CATSAGAYSPDMNYGYTF,TGTGCCACCTCAGCGGGGGCGTATTCTCCCGACATGAACTATGGCTACACCTTC
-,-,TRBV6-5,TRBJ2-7,CASSYLGASYEQYF,TGTGCCAGCAGTTACTTGGGGGCCTCCTACGAGCAGTACTTC
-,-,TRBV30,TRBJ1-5,CAWGPNQPQHF,TGTGCCTGGGGGCCTAATCAGCCCCAGCATTTT
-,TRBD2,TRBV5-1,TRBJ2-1,CASSRASGVNDEQFF,TGCGCCAGCAGTAGGGCTAGCGGGGTAAACGATGAGCAGTTCTTC
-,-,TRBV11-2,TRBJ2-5,CASSLGGRREETQYF,TGTGCCAGCAGCTTAGGTGGGAGGAGGGAAGAGACCCAGTACTTC
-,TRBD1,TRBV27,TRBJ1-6,CASRDRLWGSPLHF,TGTGCCAGCAGGGACAGGCTCTGGGGTTCACCCCTCCACTTT
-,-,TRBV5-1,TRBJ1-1,CASSLGVNTEAFF,TGCGCCAGCAGCTTGGGTGTAAACACTGAAGCTTTCTTT
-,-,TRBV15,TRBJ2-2,CATSRGDVGELFF,TGTGCCACCAGCAGAGGGGACGTCGGGGAGCTGTTTTTT
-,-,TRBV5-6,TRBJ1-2,CASSLYNSYGYTF,TGTGCCAGCAGCTTGTATAACTCCTATGGCTACACCTTC
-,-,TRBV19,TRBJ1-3,CASSILAGNTIYF,TGTGCCAGTAGTATTTTGGCTGGAAACACCATATATTTT
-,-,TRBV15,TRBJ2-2,CATSRATGELFF,TGTGCCACCAGCAGAGCTACCGGGGAGCTGTTTTTT
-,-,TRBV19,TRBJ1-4,CASTKGQEKLFF,TGTGCCAGTACCAAAGGACAGGAAAAACTGTTTTTT
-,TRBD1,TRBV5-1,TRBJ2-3,CASRRTPTGESDTQYF,TGCGCCAGCAGGCGGACCCCGACAGGGGAGTCGGATACGCAGTATTTT
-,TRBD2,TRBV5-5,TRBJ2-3,CASSFLAGVRDTQYF,TGTGCCAGCAGCTTCCTAGCGGGAGTTAGAGATACGCAGTATTTT
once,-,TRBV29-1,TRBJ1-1,CSVGVGAEAFF,TGCAGCGTAGGAGTTGGGGCTGAAGCTTTCTTT
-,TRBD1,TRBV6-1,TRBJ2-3,CASSDPGQLTDTQYF,TGTGCCAGCAGTGATCCGGGACAGCTCACAGATACGCAGTATTTT
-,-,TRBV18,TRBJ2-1,CASQGGFGIDEQFF,TGTGCCAGCCAGGGCGGTTTCGGTATCGATGAGCAGTTCTTC
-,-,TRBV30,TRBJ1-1,CAWTVWSEAFF,TGTGCCTGGACGGTCTGGTCTGAAGCTTTCTTT
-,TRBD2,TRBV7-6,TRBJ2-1,CASSLRGTSGYNEQFF,TGTGCCAGCAGCTTGAGGGGGACTAGCGGCTACAATGAGCAGTTCTTC
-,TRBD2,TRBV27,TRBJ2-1,CASSLIAGVNEQFF,TGTGCCAGCAGTTTGATAGCGGGAGTGAATGAGCAGTTCTTC
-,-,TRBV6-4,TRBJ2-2,CASSKDYQAGELFF,TGTGCCAGCAGCAAAGACTACCAAGCCGGGGAGCTGTTTTTT
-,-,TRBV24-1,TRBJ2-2,CATSRSGWNTGELFF,TGTGCCACCAGTAGGAGCGGTTGGAACACCGGGGAGCTGTTTTTT
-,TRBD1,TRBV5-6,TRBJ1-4,CASSGNRGTNEKLFF,TGTGCCAGCAGCGGGAACAGGGGTACTAATGAAAAACTGTTTTTT
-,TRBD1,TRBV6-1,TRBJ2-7,CASSEGDGTGYEQYF,TGTGCCAGCAGTGAGGGTGACGGGACAGGTTACGAGCAGTACTTC
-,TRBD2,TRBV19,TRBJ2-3,CASSISLGLASLTDTQYF,TGTGCCAGTAGTATTAGTCTGGGACTAGCGAGCCTCACAGATACGCAGTATTTT
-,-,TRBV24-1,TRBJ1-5,CATNAWTEWDQPQHF,TGTGCCACCAACGCATGGACGGAATGGGATCAGCCCCAGCATTTT
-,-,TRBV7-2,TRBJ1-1,CASSLFGQEAFF,TGTGCCAGCAGCTTATTTGGACAAGAAGCTTTCTTT
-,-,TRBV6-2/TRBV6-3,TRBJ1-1,CASSPGLMNTEAFF,TGTGCCAGCAGCCCTGGACTGATGAACACTGAAGCTTTCTTT
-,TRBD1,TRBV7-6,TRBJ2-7,CASSPTGQTYSYEQYF,TGTGCCAGCAGCCCAACGGGACAGACCTACTCCTACGAGCAGTACTTC
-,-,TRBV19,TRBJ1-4,CASKSPEKLFF,TGTGCCAGTAAAAGCCCGGAAAAACTGTTTTTT
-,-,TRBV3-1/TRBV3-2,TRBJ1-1,CASSQVGGGAFF,TGTGCCAGCAGCCAAGTGGGGGGCGGGGCTTTCTTT
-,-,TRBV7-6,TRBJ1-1,CASSLGTGTEAFF,TGTGCCAGCAGCTTAGGGACGGGCACTGAAGCTTTCTTT
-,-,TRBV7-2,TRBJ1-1,CASSLEVSYSLNTEAFF,TGTGCCAGCAGCTTAGAGGTGTCTTACAGCCTGAACACTGAAGCTTTCTTT
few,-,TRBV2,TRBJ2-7,CASRDQGEQYF,TGTGCCAGCAGGGACCAGGGGGAGCAGTACTTC
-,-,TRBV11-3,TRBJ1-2,CASSFGTATQGYTF,TGTGCCAGCAGCTTCGGGACCGCAACCCAGGGCTACACCTTC
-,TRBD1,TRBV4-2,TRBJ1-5,CASSQDRDRGDQPQHF,TGTGCCAGCAGCCAAGACCGGGACAGGGGGGATCAGCCCCAGCATTTT
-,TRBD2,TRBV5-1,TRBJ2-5,CASSLDPSGENQETQYF,TGCGCCAGCAGCTTGGATCCTAGCGGTGAAAACCAAGAGACCCAGTACTTC
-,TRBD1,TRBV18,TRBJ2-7,CASSPPSRQGYEQYF,TGTGCCAGCTCACCACCGTCCCGACAGGGCTACGAGCAGTACTTC
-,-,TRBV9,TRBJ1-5,CASSLDPINQPQHF,TGTGCCAGCAGCTTGGACCCCATAAATCAGCCCCAGCATTTT